This T cell receptor beta chain emerged from a study of blood T cells in healthy people across ages (dated by TCRdb to 2015 to 2017). For the study in its entirety: In model experiments, template switching captured about one uniquely barcoded TCR beta cDNA molecule for every two T cells. The study measured age-related changes in TCR beta repertoire diversity using deep sequencing normalized with unique cDNA molecular identifiers. Four age groups were formed from the donors: young (average about 15 years), middle-aged (approximately 40), aged (62) and long-lived (roughly 81). For two donors (one aged 18 to 30 and one aged 80 or older), the study analyzed two additional independent replicas of 1 million unique cDNA reads from the same blood draw. To avoid experimental bias, donors of different ages were randomly spread across the sequencing lanes. Summary of the overall study and its limitations: The long-lived group showed more naive CD4+ T cells, fewer expanded clones and increased TCR diversity than the aged group, suggesting age selection. Estimates of total diversity from one million sequenced T cells were regarded as lower bounds and underestimates. Because profiling used bulk unsorted PBMCs, naive and antigen-experienced compartments could not be compared conclusively. Because donor CMV infection status was unknown, age-related changes in expanded clonotypes were potentially confounded. Observed TCR beta diversity per million T cells fell roughly linearly with age, and a significant reduction was already apparent by age around 40. A strong correlation was found between observed TCR beta diversity and the percentage of naive T cells measured by flow cytometry.

The donors were roughly 39 Caucasian individuals from Russia, aged roughly 6 to 90 years, who were systemically healthy. Each donor gave 9 to 10 milliliters of peripheral blood, collected into EDTA-treated Vacutainer tubes. PBMCs were isolated by Ficoll-Paque density-gradient centrifugation, with at least 6 million obtained per sample. Total RNA, at least 5 micrograms per sample, was extracted from PBMCs with Trizol reagent. For every donor, an aliquot of PBMCs went through flow cytometry to measure the percentages of naive CD45RAhigh/CD27high T cells. The library was built by means of 5' RACE. Sequencing instrument: Illumina HiSeq 2500. A second PCR of about 6 to 11 cycles was performed with a sample-barcoded 5' primer and a J-beta primer mix. Each TCR beta cDNA molecule received a unique molecular identifier from a template-switch 5' adaptor carrying 12 random nucleotides. Each sample yielded at least 2.5 million CDR3-containing paired-end reads. First-strand cDNA was synthesized from all RNA with the Mint cDNA synthesis kit, primed by a TRBC-specific oligonucleotide. All cDNA was treated with uracil-DNA glycosylase and then went through a first 18-cycle PCR with the universal primers M1SS and BC2_uni_R. Concerning the study's data processing: For normalization, 1 million high-quality reads were randomly selected from each sample, with every read carrying a distinct molecular identifier. Instead of being binned into consensus sequences, reads that shared molecular identifiers were thrown out. MiTCR, set to a Q25 quality threshold and the strictest error-elimination algorithm, was used for CDR3 identification, clonotype clustering and error correction. A nonparametric unseen species model using Euler transformation provided a lower-bound estimate of total TCR beta diversity. In-frame beta chains were kept once TCRdb had trimmed the public reads at Q25 with fastp and called clones with MiXCR. Rows merge per CDR3 protein into single entries with the most common DNA and genes. TCRdb's processing, not the authors' own work, is the source of the V and J calls. The sample yields 380,000 or so distinct CDR3 sequences; 50% to 60% were counted once. The biggest ten clones account for 45% to 65% of the sample.

Comments on this clonotype: Its antigen has not been determined. Base qualities were left out, and no much larger clone turns up one base away.

This clonotype was sampled from a man aged 55 to 70 in good health. The sample was blood.

The CDR3 region has the sequence CASSPPGGYYNEQFF. The sequence in DNA is TGTGCCAGCAGCCCTCCGGGCGGATACTACAATGAGCAGTTCTTC. This chain is built from TRBV11-2 and TRBJ2-1; no D gene can be assigned with confidence. The germline V gene specifies SGHAT as CDR1 and FQNNGV as CDR2. From the cysteine through the phenylalanine, the CDR3 covers 15 amino acids. The entry retains the CDR3 DNA only, 45 bases that are in frame from base 1. V is pared back by 5 bases and J by 3 bases, with 14 bases lying between the germline termini.